Described below is a single TCR beta chain sequence and its context. The sample belongs to a study of cytomegalovirus exposure and HLA in healthy donors. This CDR3 comprises 13 residues. CDR1 is SGHRS and CDR2 is YFSETQ in the germline V gene. V was shortened by 2 bases and J by 5 bases, with 11 bases between the two germline ends. Primers: 60 Vbeta forward and 13 Jbeta reverse. Assay used: immunoSEQ multiplex PCR; TCRdb lists only in-frame clones, some missing. Among about 90,000 clones listed, 70% to 85% were seen once. The sample comprised PBMCs. The clonotype was recovered from a man aged 18 to 35 in good health and CMV-seronegative. This rearrangement joins TRBV5-1 to TRBJ2-7, with unresolved D. The CDR3 coding sequence is TGCGCCAGCAGCTTCTTTTTGAGCGACGAGCAGTACTTC. Encoded protein: CASSFFLSDEQYF. The whole variable domain, filled in from reference TRBV5-1 and TRBJ2-7, reads KAGVTQTPRYLIKTRGQQVTLSCSPISGHRSVSWYQQTPGQGLQFLFEYFSETQRNKGNFPGRFSGRQFSNSRSEMNVSTLELGDSALYLCASSFFLSDEQYFGPGTRLTVT.